The sample holds many counts of the clone carrying this T cell receptor beta chain. The germline V gene has CDR1 SGHRS and CDR2 YFSETQ. This CDR3 contains 17 residues. V lost 4 bases to trimming and J lost 7 bases; unmatched junction nucleotides: 11. The data originate from a study of response to subunit inactivated influenza vaccine. Each CDR3 protein is one row after TCRdb ran MiXCR on the RT-PCR reads. This repertoire shows approximately 480,000 distinct CDR3 sequences, around 9.9% found once; its top ten account for 12%. This chain links TRBV5-1 with TRBJ2-1, with 13 bases identical to TRBD2. The specimen comprised PBMCs from blood, sampled 40 to 50 days after vaccination. The receptor was isolated from a man between 50 and 59 years old who received an inactivated influenza vaccine. CDR3 in DNA: TGCGCCAGCAGCCGAGGTTGGGGACTAGCGGGAAAGAATGAGCAGTTCTTC. This sequence encodes CASSRGWGLAGKNEQFF.